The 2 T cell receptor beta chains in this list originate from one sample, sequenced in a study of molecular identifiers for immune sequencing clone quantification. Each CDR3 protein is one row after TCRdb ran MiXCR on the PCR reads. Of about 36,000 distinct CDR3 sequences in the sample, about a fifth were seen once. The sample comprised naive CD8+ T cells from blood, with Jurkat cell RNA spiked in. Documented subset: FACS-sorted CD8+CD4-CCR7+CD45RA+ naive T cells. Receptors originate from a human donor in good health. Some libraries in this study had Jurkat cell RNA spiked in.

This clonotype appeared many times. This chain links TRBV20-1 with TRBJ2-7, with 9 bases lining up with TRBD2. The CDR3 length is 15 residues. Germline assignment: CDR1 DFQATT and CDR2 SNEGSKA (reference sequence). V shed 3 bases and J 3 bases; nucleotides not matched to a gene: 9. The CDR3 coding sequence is TGCAGTGCTAGGGCGGCGGGAGGGCCTCTCTACGAGCAGTACTTC. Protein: CSARAAGGPLYEQYF.

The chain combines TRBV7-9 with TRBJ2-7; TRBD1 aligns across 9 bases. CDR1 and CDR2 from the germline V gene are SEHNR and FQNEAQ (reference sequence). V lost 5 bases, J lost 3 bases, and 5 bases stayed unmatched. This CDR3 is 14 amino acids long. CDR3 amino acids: CASSVGQGYYEQYF. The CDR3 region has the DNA TGTGCCAGCAGCGTAGGACAGGGGTACTACGAGCAGTACTTC.